The 19 T cell receptor beta chains presented below share a single source sample, sequenced in a study of cytomegalovirus exposure and HLA in healthy donors. A multiplex PCR was run with 60 Vbeta primers and 13 Jbeta primers. Here immunoSEQ multiplex PCR was the method, and the copy in TCRdb shows in-frame clones only, minus some. The repertoire has roughly 80,000 clones, approximately 65% of them found once; the top ten carry roughly 4%. Sequences were obtained from PBMCs. All receptors derive from a male donor in good health and CMV-seropositive.

V gene TRBV5-4 combines with J gene TRBJ1-5; perhaps TRBD1 as D (5 bases). Deletions cut 2 bases from V and 0 bases from J, with 6 bases between. Germline V lookup: CDR1 SGHNT, CDR2 YYREEE (reference sequence). The CDR3 length is 14 residues. DNA for the CDR3: TGTGCCAGCAGCTTCGGGGGTAGCAATCAGCCCCAGCATTTT. It yields the protein CASSFGGSNQPQHF.

The chain combines TRBV28 with TRBJ1-1, with no clear D. The CDR3 length is 13 residues. Germline CDR1 is MDHEN and CDR2 is SYDVKM. V was clipped by 4 bases and J by 6 bases, with 12 bases between them. The CDR3 region has the DNA TGTGCCAGCAGTTCAGGTGATAACGCTGAAGCTTTCTTT. This encodes CASSSGDNAEAFF.

J is TRBJ2-1 and V is TRBV19; D remains ambiguous. Trimming stripped 10 bases from V and 4 bases from J, with 11 bases between. Germline V gene sequence: CDR1 LNHDA, CDR2 SQIVND (reference sequence). The CDR3 runs 12 residues. The CDR3 DNA sequence: TGTGCCACCCGTCTGTCGTACAATGAGCAGTTCTTC. Its translation: CATRLSYNEQFF.

The chain couples TRBV10-3 to TRBJ2-1; 7 nucleotides agree with TRBD2. The CDR3 length is 14 residues. V gave up 3 bases and J gave up 8 bases; unmatched junction bases: 7. Looked up from germline, CDR1 is ENHRY and CDR2 is SYGVKD. CDR3 DNA: TGTGCCATCAGTGAAGCCCAGCGGGGAGATGAGCAGTTCTTC. It encodes CAISEAQRGDEQFF.

The V and J genes are TRBV7-3 and TRBJ2-3; maybe TRBD2 (6 bases). This CDR3 spans 14 amino acids. Germline loops: CDR1 SGHTA, CDR2 FQGTGA. Trimming removed 3 bases from V and 2 bases from J, with 9 bases in between. The CDR3 spells CASSFRGFTDTQYF. CDR3 in DNA: TGTGCCAGCAGCTTTCGGGGGTTCACAGATACGCAGTATTTT.

The chain links TRBV21-1 to TRBJ2-7; no DNA check was done on the table's D call, TRBD1. TRBV21-1 is deemed a pseudogene. The CDR3 spans 15 residues. The CDR3 region is CASSKVEQSHYEQYF. The DNA of the CDR3 is TGTGCCAGCAGCAAAGTGGAACAGAGCCACTACGAGCAGTACTTC.

The chain carries TRBV6-5 and TRBJ1-2; 9 bases agree with TRBD1. The CDR3 runs to 14 residues. After removal of 6 bases from V and 8 bases from J, the junction contained 10 bases not matched to a gene. Per germline, CDR1 MNHEY and CDR2 SVGAGI. The CDR3: CASRSDRGKRGYTF. CDR3 nucleotides: TGTGCCAGCAGATCCGACAGGGGGAAGAGAGGCTACACCTTC.

The CDR3 sequence is CASSPLAGAYNEQFF. In nucleotides, the CDR3 is TGTGCCAGCAGTCCACTAGCGGGGGCCTACAATGAGCAGTTCTTC. V and J are TRBV27 and TRBJ2-1, with 11 nucleotides matching TRBD2. This CDR3 spans 15 amino acids. V was clipped by 5 bases and J by 2 bases; unmatched bases: 2. CDR1 MNHEY and CDR2 SMNVEV come from the germline V gene (reference sequence).

V gene TRBV30 combines with J gene TRBJ1-1; unclear D gene. Germline V CDR1 and CDR2: GTSNPN, SVGIG (reference sequence). V lost 7 bases to trimming and J lost 3 bases, with 15 bases between them. CDR3 length: 13 amino acids. The CDR3 region is CAFSPRRDTEAFF. The CDR3 DNA reads TGTGCCTTCTCACCCCGGCGGGACACTGAAGCTTTCTTT.

This clone showed up just a few times. This chain joins TRBV5-6 and TRBJ1-5, with TRBD1 identical over 9 bases. The germline CDR1 and CDR2 sequences are SGHDT and YYEEEE. J lost 7 bases, V lost 0 bases, and 5 bases had no gene match. The CDR3 totals 15 residues. The CDR3 DNA sequence: TGTGCCAGCAGCTTGGGGGACAGGGTCGGGCAGCCCCAGCATTTT. This sequence encodes CASSLGDRVGQPQHF.

The V and J genes are TRBV5-4 and TRBJ1-1; 7 bases fit TRBD1. Germline-derived CDR1 and CDR2 are SGHNT and YYREEE (reference sequence). This CDR3 spans 13 amino acids. V was pared by 4 bases and J by 3 bases, with 3 bases of the junction left unmatched. This CDR3 reads CASSDRVHTEAFF. The CDR3 DNA reads TGTGCCAGCAGCGACAGGGTCCACACTGAAGCTTTCTTT.

The V gene is TRBV15, the J gene TRBJ1-2; D unresolved. Between the trimmed V and J ends, which lost 0 bases and 1 base, there was a span of 3 bases. CDR1 LNHNV and CDR2 YYDKDF come from the germline V gene (reference sequence). The CDR3 loop spans 13 amino acids. Here the CDR3 reads CATSREYNYGYTF. The CDR3 DNA reads TGTGCCACCAGCAGAGAATATAACTATGGCTACACCTTC.

The chain couples TRBV5-8 to TRBJ1-5; no firm D call. The CDR3 extends over 12 amino acids. The germline V gene has CDR1 SGHTS and CDR2 YDEGEE. V was shortened by 4 bases and J by 9 bases, with 11 bases between the two germline ends. The CDR3 DNA reads as TGTGCCAGCAGCCCCCCTGAGGGGCCCCAGCATTTT. It encodes CASSPPEGPQHF.

The chain links TRBV19 to TRBJ1-4; weak D call: TRBD1 (5 bases). From germline, CDR1 is LNHDA and CDR2 SQIVND (reference sequence). The CDR3 is 14 amino acids. The V end lost 3 bases, the J end lost 5 bases, and 10 bases lay between the germline ends. CDR3 in amino acids: CASSIQGPNEKLFF. The CDR3 DNA reads as TGTGCCAGTAGTATTCAGGGCCCCAATGAAAAACTGTTTTTT. Full variable domain (missing parts from reference TRBV19 and TRBJ1-4): DGGITQSPKYLFRKEGQNVTLSCEQNLNHDAMYWYRQDPGQGLRLIYYSQIVNDFQKGDIAEGYSVSREKKESFPLTVTSAQKNPTAFYLCASSIQGPNEKLFFGSGTQLSVL.

V usage is TRBV5-1 and J usage is TRBJ2-5; TRBD2 matches 12 bases. J gave up 9 bases and V 0 bases, and 9 bases lay outside the gene matches. Germline values: CDR1 SGHRS, CDR2 YFSETQ. This CDR3 has 16 residues. In DNA, the CDR3 is TGCGCCAGCAGCTTGGTGACTAGCGGGAGTGGCTTGGCCCAGTACTTC. Translation: CASSLVTSGSGLAQYF.

The chain has TRBV27 and TRBJ1-4; the D gene is possibly TRBD1 (5 bases). The CDR3 consists of 15 residues. The germline CDR1 and CDR2 sequences are MNHEY and SMNVEV (reference sequence). The germline V and J ends were trimmed by 0 bases and 7 bases, with 12 bases remaining between them. CDR3 residues: CASSLSGGRGEKLFF. CDR3 bases: TGTGCCAGCAGTTTATCCGGAGGGAGGGGTGAAAAACTGTTTTTT.

V is TRBV19 and J is TRBJ2-1; tentatively, D is TRBD2 (5 bases). Germline V lookup: CDR1 LNHDA, CDR2 SQIVND (reference sequence). Trimming removed 3 bases at V and 6 bases at J, with 6 bases between. The length of the CDR3 is 12 residues. The CDR3 region is CASSIGGNEQFF. The CDR3 DNA reads TGTGCCAGTAGTATCGGAGGCAATGAGCAGTTCTTC. The full variable domain, in which reference TRBV19 and TRBJ2-1 provide the parts outside the CDR3, is DGGITQSPKYLFRKEGQNVTLSCEQNLNHDAMYWYRQDPGQGLRLIYYSQIVNDFQKGDIAEGYSVSREKKESFPLTVTSAQKNPTAFYLCASSIGGNEQFFGPGTRLTVL.

V and J are TRBV18 and TRBJ2-7; 8 bases are shared with TRBD1. The CDR3 runs to 13 residues. With V trimmed by 3 bases and J by 6 bases, 4 bases remained unmatched. Germline CDR1 and CDR2: KGHSH and LQKENI. CDR3 nucleotides: TGTGCCAGCTCACCTACGGACAGGGCCGAGCAGTACTTC. It is translated as CASSPTDRAEQYF.

J is TRBJ1-5 and V is TRBV5-1; D remains unclear. Germline CDR1 is SGHRS and CDR2 is YFSETQ. The CDR3 is 15 amino acids. V was clipped by 0 bases and J by 2 bases, with 9 bases between them. The CDR3 DNA reads as TGCGCCAGCAGCTTGGACGGTAATGGCAATCAGCCCCAGCATTTT. Residues: CASSLDGNGNQPQHF. Full variable domain (remainder filled in from reference TRBV5-1 and TRBJ1-5): KAGVTQTPRYLIKTRGQQVTLSCSPISGHRSVSWYQQTPGQGLQFLFEYFSETQRNKGNFPGRFSGRQFSNSRSEMNVSTLELGDSALYLCASSLDGNGNQPQHFGDGTRLSIL.